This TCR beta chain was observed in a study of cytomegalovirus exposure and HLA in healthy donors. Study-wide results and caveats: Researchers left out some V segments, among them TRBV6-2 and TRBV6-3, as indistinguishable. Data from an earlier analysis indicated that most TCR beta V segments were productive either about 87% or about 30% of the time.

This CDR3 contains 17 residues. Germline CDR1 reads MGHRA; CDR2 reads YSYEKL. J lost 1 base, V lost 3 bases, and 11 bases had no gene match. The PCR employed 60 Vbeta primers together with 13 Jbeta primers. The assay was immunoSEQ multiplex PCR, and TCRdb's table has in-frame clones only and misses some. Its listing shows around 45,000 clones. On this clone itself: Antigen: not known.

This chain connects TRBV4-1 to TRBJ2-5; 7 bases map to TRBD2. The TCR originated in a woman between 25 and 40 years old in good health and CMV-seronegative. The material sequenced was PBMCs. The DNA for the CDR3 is TGCGCCAGCAGCCAGAGCGGGGCAGGGCCATTCCAAGAGACCCAGTACTTC. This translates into CASSQSGAGPFQETQYF.